The next 14 T cell receptor beta chains were all read from a single sample in a study of blood T cell repertoires in COVID-19. Using immunoSEQ multiplex PCR, the repertoire was profiled, and TCRdb retains in-frame clones only, with some absent. The sample lists 150,000 to 180,000 clones; 80% were seen once. Material for sequencing was peripheral blood. The receptor source for this set is a man between 60 and 75 years old with acute or convalescent COVID-19.

V gene TRBV11-3 combines with J gene TRBJ2-1; tentative D call: TRBD2 (5 bases). Trimming pared 1 base from V and 6 bases from J, leaving 13 bases between. The CDR3 extends over 15 amino acids. Germline CDR1 reads SGHNT; CDR2 reads YENEEA. CDR3 in DNA: TGTGCCAGCAGCTTAGTAGTGGGAGCGAGCAATGAGCAGTTCTTC. Its translation is CASSLVVGASNEQFF.

This clone was detected a few times. The chain is built from TRBV2 and TRBJ2-7; the D gene is possibly TRBD2 (6 bases). Germline loops: CDR1 SNHLY, CDR2 FYNNEI. The V and J ends lost 3 bases and 6 bases respectively, with 12 bases between them. The CDR3 is 13 amino acids. The CDR3 region has the DNA TGTGCCAGCAGTGAGGACCAGACTAGCGAGCAGTACTTC. Amino acids: CASSEDQTSEQYF.

The chain combines TRBV9 with TRBJ1-1; D is perhaps TRBD1 (6 bases). CDR3 size: 15 residues. Per the germline V gene, CDR1 is SGDLS and CDR2 is YYNGEE. Trimming stripped 0 bases from V and 1 base from J, with 10 bases between. In nucleotides, the CDR3 is TGTGCCAGCAGCGTAGTAGCAGGGGCGAACACTGAAGCTTTCTTT. This encodes CASSVVAGANTEAFF.

The V call is TRBV6-6, the J call TRBJ1-2; TRBD1 matches at 8 bases. CDR1 and CDR2 from the germline V gene are MNHNY and SVGAGI (reference sequence). The J segment lost 8 bases and the V segment lost 2 bases, leaving 7 bases of the junction unmatched. The CDR3 contains 14 residues. The CDR3 loop reads CASSYGTGSYGYTF. Here the CDR3 DNA reads TGTGCCAGCAGTTACGGGACAGGTTCATACGGCTACACCTTC.

The rearrangement joins TRBV4-1 to TRBJ2-3; TRBD2 is a possible D gene (5 bases). CDR3 length: 14 amino acids. Germline V gives CDR1 MGHRA, CDR2 YSYEKL. V was shortened by 4 bases and J by 2 bases, with 10 bases between the two germline ends. CDR3 coding DNA: TGCGCCAGCAGCCGCTCGGGGTTCACAGATACGCAGTATTTT. Translation: CASSRSGFTDTQYF.

This sequence joins TRBV19 and TRBJ2-5; perhaps TRBD2 as D (7 bases). There are 14 residues in the CDR3. CDR1 and CDR2 from the germline V gene are LNHDA and SQIVND (reference sequence). Trimming removed 7 bases from V and 7 bases from J, with 19 bases in between. As DNA, the CDR3 is TGTGCCAGTACCCACTACTGGGGAGGGGGGACCCAGTACTTC. Its translation is CASTHYWGGGTQYF.

This rearrangement joins TRBV27 to TRBJ1-5, with a possible D match to TRBD1 (6 bases). Germline V gene data show CDR1 as MNHEY and CDR2 as SMNVEV (reference sequence). The CDR3 totals 15 residues. V gave up 3 bases and J gave up 3 bases, with 12 bases separating them. The CDR3 coding sequence is TGTGCCAGCAGTTTCTCTAGACAGGCCAATCAGCCCCAGCATTTT. Its translation: CASSFSRQANQPQHF.

The CDR3 spells CASSPGAKNIQYF. The CDR3 nucleotides are TGTGCCAGCAGCCCCGGGGCCAAAAACATTCAGTACTTC. The J gene is TRBJ2-4, the V gene TRBV11-3; D not resolved. The germline gives CDR1 SGHNT, CDR2 YENEEA. The V end lost 5 bases, the J end lost 1 base, and 6 bases lay between the germline ends. The length of the CDR3 is 13 residues.

The chain couples TRBV4-3 to TRBJ2-7, with 10 positions matching TRBD2. V lost 0 bases to trimming and J lost 6 bases; unmatched junction nucleotides: 8. This CDR3 has 16 amino acids. Germline lookup yields CDR1 LGHNA and CDR2 YSLEER. The DNA of the CDR3 is TGCGCCAGCAGCCAAGATTGGGGACTAGCGTTCTTCGAGCAGTACTTC. Its protein is CASSQDWGLAFFEQYF.

This rearrangement joins TRBV7-2 to TRBJ2-1; the D gene is possibly TRBD2 (6 bases). Germline CDR1 reads SGHTA; CDR2 reads FQGNSA. The CDR3 totals 14 residues. V was pared by 5 bases and J by 9 bases, with 17 bases between. The CDR3 region has the DNA TGTGCCAGCAGCCCGAGACGACGCGGGACTGAGCAGTTCTTC. Its protein product is CASSPRRRGTEQFF.

V is TRBV11-2 and J is TRBJ2-5, with 13 nucleotides matching TRBD2. CDR3 size: 19 residues. The J segment lost 4 bases and the V segment lost 1 base, leaving 12 bases of the junction unmatched. Germline-derived CDR1 and CDR2 are SGHAT and FQNNGV. CDR3 protein: CASSLGTYTSGRASETQYF. DNA of the CDR3: TGTGCCAGCAGCTTAGGGACTTATACTAGCGGGAGGGCCTCAGAGACCCAGTACTTC.

V and J are TRBV28 and TRBJ2-7; 11 positions agree with TRBD2. The V and J ends lost 6 bases and 2 bases, in that order; junction bases with no gene match: 9. The CDR3 length is 16 residues. Germline lookup yields CDR1 MDHEN and CDR2 SYDVKM. The DNA of the CDR3 is TGTGCCAGCAGCTCCTTAGCGGGAGGGACCCCCTACGAGCAGTACTTC. This encodes CASSSLAGGTPYEQYF.

This clone was picked up a small number of times. CDR3 DNA: TGTGCCAGCAGCCTGGGCCTGTTGCGGGGGGGCGCCTACGAGCAGTACTTC. As protein: CASSLGLLRGGAYEQYF. The chain uses TRBV14 and TRBJ2-7, with 9 bases matching TRBD2. Germline V lookup: CDR1 SGHDN, CDR2 FVKESK. CDR3 length: 17 residues. J was trimmed by 2 bases and V by 4 bases; bases with no gene match: 12.

V is TRBV27 and J is TRBJ1-5; 9 bases match TRBD1. The trim removed 8 bases at V and 6 bases at J, leaving 8 bases unmatched. CDR1 is MNHEY and CDR2 is SMNVEV in the germline V gene (reference sequence). This CDR3 comprises 14 residues. As DNA, the CDR3 is TGTGCCAGCGGAAACAGGGGGCGAAGTCAGCCCCAGCATTTT. This gives the protein CASGNRGRSQPQHF.